One sample yielded the 24 T cell receptor beta chains listed below, sequenced in a study of T-cell reconstitution after alpha-beta-depleted transplantation in children. The library targeted TCRbeta and was prepared with unique molecular identifiers. Each CDR3 protein gets one entry after TCRdb re-called the PCR reads with MiXCR. The sample consists of some 200,000 distinct CDR3 sequences, about a tenth of them appearing once. The sequencing here drew on PBMCs, taken before TCRalphabeta/CD19-depleted stem cell transplant. The receptors derive from a child in the first two years of life with acute myeloid leukemia, due to receive a stem cell transplant.

This clonotype was detected only a few times. This chain joins TRBV12-3 or TRBV12-4 and TRBJ2-1; 9 nucleotides line up with TRBD2. The CDR3 loop spans 16 amino acids. V lost 6 bases to trimming and J lost 10 bases; unmatched junction nucleotides: 16. CDR3 residues: CASSPPTSGFRTEQFF. The CDR3 DNA follows: TGTGCCAGCAGCCCTCCTACTAGCGGGTTCCGTACAGAGCAGTTCTTC.

In this sample, this clonotype turned up many times. The J gene is TRBJ2-3, the V gene TRBV2, with 9 nucleotides matching TRBD2. With V trimmed by 6 bases and J by 6 bases, 10 bases remained unmatched. Germline loops: CDR1 SNHLY, CDR2 FYNNEI. CDR3 length: 15 amino acids. The CDR3 bases are TGTGCCAGCAGGATCTTAGCGGGAGTCGGGGATACGCAGTATTTT. This sequence encodes CASRILAGVGDTQYF.

This clonotype has more than one count but fewer than ten. V usage is TRBV11-2 and J usage is TRBJ2-3; D may be TRBD1 or TRBD2 (5 bases each). The CDR3 spans 15 residues. CDR1 and CDR2 from the germline V gene are SGHAT and FQNNGV. Between the trimmed V and J ends, which lost 5 bases and 2 bases, there was a span of 14 bases. In DNA form, the CDR3 reads TGTGCCAGCAGCGCCCGGGGCCTTGACACAGATACGCAGTATTTT. Its protein product is CASSARGLDTDTQYF.

This clonotype came up many times. The rearrangement links TRBV12-3 or TRBV12-4 to TRBJ1-1, with D possibly matching TRBD1 (5 bases). The CDR3 has 13 amino acids. Trimming removed 6 bases at V and 1 base at J, with 9 bases between. CDR3 amino acids: CASSQTENTEAFF. The CDR3 DNA follows: TGTGCCAGCAGCCAGACAGAGAACACTGAAGCTTTCTTT.

The sample holds many counts of this clonotype. The chain joins TRBV7-8 to TRBJ2-5; possible D gene TRBD2, 5 bases. CDR1 is SGHVS and CDR2 is FQNEAQ in the germline V gene. Trimming pared 2 bases from V and 1 base from J, leaving 11 bases between. The CDR3 totals 15 residues. The CDR3 coding sequence is TGTGCCAGCAGCTTAATTTCGGGGAGCCAAGAGACCCAGTACTTC. It specifies CASSLISGSQETQYF.

This clonotype was found a few times. This chain links TRBV10-3 with TRBJ2-5; 7 bases are a match to TRBD1. CDR1 and CDR2 (germline): ENHRY, SYGVKD. Losses at the gene ends were 4 bases for V and 3 bases for J; bases not matched to a gene: 2. The CDR3 has 13 residues. CDR3 in amino acids: CAISGQGKETQYF. The CDR3, as DNA: TGTGCCATCAGTGGACAGGGCAAAGAGACCCAGTACTTC.

This clonotype was seen at least ten times. The rearrangement uses TRBV29-1 and TRBJ1-5; no definite D call. Germline values: CDR1 SQVTM, CDR2 ANQGSEA. V was trimmed by 0 bases and J by 7 bases, leaving 10 bases between them. CDR3 size: 13 residues. The chain's CDR3 is CSVEEGLGQPQHF. In DNA form, the CDR3 reads TGCAGCGTTGAAGAAGGGTTGGGGCAGCCCCAGCATTTT.

This clonotype came up many times. This sequence joins TRBV29-1 and TRBJ2-1; tentatively, D is TRBD2 (6 bases). From germline, CDR1 is SQVTM and CDR2 ANQGSEA. This CDR3 spans 14 amino acids. Trimming stripped 4 bases from V and 8 bases from J, with 18 bases between. CDR3 protein: CSVVGSGNGDEQFF. The CDR3 DNA reads as TGCAGCGTTGTCGGGAGCGGTAATGGGGATGAGCAGTTCTTC.

This clonotype was observed at least ten times. The chain is built from TRBV5-1 and TRBJ2-7; 9 bases fit TRBD1. The CDR3 is 15 amino acids. With 5 bases clipped from V and 7 bases from J, the junction kept 13 bases outside the gene matches. The germline V gene encodes CDR1 SGHRS and CDR2 YFSETQ. CDR3 amino acids: CASSGRDREGWEQYF. The CDR3 nucleotides are TGCGCCAGCAGTGGCCGGGACAGGGAGGGTTGGGAGCAGTACTTC.

This clonotype was seen many times. The chain employs TRBV12-3 or TRBV12-4 and TRBJ2-3; no definite D call. The CDR3 sequence is 15 residues long. The V and J ends lost 3 bases and 2 bases respectively, with 12 bases between them. CDR3 sequence: CASSFPGRHTDTQYF. The DNA of the CDR3 is TGTGCCAGCAGTTTCCCGGGTCGGCACACAGATACGCAGTATTTT.

This clonotype was counted only a few times. The genes are TRBV6-1 and TRBJ2-3, with D perhaps matching TRBD1 (6 bases). There are 14 residues in the CDR3. Deletions cut 10 bases from V and 1 base from J, with 15 bases between. CDR1 and CDR2 from the germline V gene are MNHNS and SASEGT. In DNA, the CDR3 is TGTGCCATCTCACAGGGAGCCCGCACAGATACGCAGTATTTT. As protein: CAISQGARTDTQYF.

This clonotype turned up a few times. The V call is TRBV7-9, the J call TRBJ1-4; 7 positions match TRBD1. J lost 4 bases, V lost 2 bases, and 1 base had no gene match. Germline V gene sequence: CDR1 SEHNR, CDR2 FQNEAQ (reference sequence). The CDR3 spans 14 residues. The CDR3 region has the DNA TGTGCCAGCAGCTTAAGGGGGCTTAATGAAAAACTGTTTTTT. Translation: CASSLRGLNEKLFF.

Ten or more counts support this clonotype. This chain uses TRBV21-1 with TRBJ1-6; TRBD1, the D gene given by the table, was not confirmed from the DNA. TRBV21-1 is a pseudogene. The CDR3 has 17 amino acids. CDR3 loop: CASNVRQVEGLNSPLHF. As DNA, the CDR3 is TGTGCCAGCAACGTTCGACAGGTCGAAGGATTGAATTCACCCCTCCACTTT.

This clonotype was found many times. CDR3 bases: TGTGCCAGCAGTTTAGGCAGATCCACCTACGAGCAGTACTTC. As protein: CASSLGRSTYEQYF. This chain joins TRBV27 and TRBJ2-7; the D is unclear. Germline V gene lookup returns CDR1 MNHEY and CDR2 SMNVEV (reference sequence). The CDR3 is 14 residues long. V was trimmed by 2 bases and J by 2 bases, leaving 10 bases between them.

A few counts support this clonotype. The rearrangement links TRBV25-1 to TRBJ2-7, with D uncertain. Trimming cost V 3 bases and J 2 bases, with 5 bases left between them. Germline CDR1 is MGHDK and CDR2 is SYGVNS. The CDR3 totals 12 residues. CDR3 DNA: TGTGCCAGCAGTGACGCCGCCTACGAGCAGTACTTC. Residues: CASSDAAYEQYF.

This clonotype was detected ten times or more. The chain is built from TRBV12-3 or TRBV12-4 and TRBJ2-7, with D unclear. The CDR3 runs to 11 residues. The germline V and J ends were trimmed by 5 bases and 6 bases, with 8 bases remaining between them. The DNA of the CDR3 is TGTGCCAGCAGTCGTGGTCGCGAGCAGTACTTC. Its protein is CASSRGREQYF.

The chain couples TRBV29-1 to TRBJ2-7; TRBD1 aligns across 9 bases. CDR1 SQVTM and CDR2 ANQGSEA come from the germline V gene. J lost 1 base, V lost 8 bases, and 6 bases had no gene match. CDR3 length equals 13 residues. CDR3 bases: TGCAGCTTTTCCGGGACAGGGTCCTACGAGCAGTACTTC. This encodes CSFSGTGSYEQYF.

The sample holds a few counts of this clonotype. The rearrangement joins TRBV25-1 to TRBJ2-3; TRBD2 matches 11 bases. The CDR3 has 16 amino acids. Per germline, CDR1 MGHDK and CDR2 SYGVNS. The J segment lost 4 bases and the V segment lost 2 bases, leaving 5 bases of the junction unmatched. In DNA, the CDR3 is TGTGCCAGCAGTGAAAATAGCGGGAGGGCCGCAGATACGCAGTATTTT. Its translation: CASSENSGRAADTQYF.

This clonotype has at least ten counts. In DNA, the CDR3 is TGTGCCAGCAGTTTAGCGCGTGACTCCCTAAAATACGAGCAGTACTTC. It yields the protein CASSLARDSLKYEQYF. The chain couples TRBV12-3 or TRBV12-4 to TRBJ2-7; D is undetermined. Trimming shortened V by 0 bases and J by 4 bases, and 16 bases separated the two germline ends. The CDR3 runs to 16 residues.

This clonotype was seen many times. The rearrangement uses TRBV2 and TRBJ2-3; no reliable D call. Germline V gene sequence: CDR1 SNHLY, CDR2 FYNNEI. The length of the CDR3 is 14 residues. V shed 4 bases and J shed 1 base, with 9 bases lying between them. The CDR3 sequence is CASSVSKGTDTQYF. The CDR3 DNA sequence: TGTGCCAGCAGTGTTAGTAAGGGCACAGATACGCAGTATTTT.

This clonotype has a count of ten or more. The V gene is TRBV12-3 or TRBV12-4, the J gene TRBJ2-1; no clear D gene. The CDR3 runs 17 residues. The V end lost 4 bases, the J end lost 0 bases, and 16 bases lay between the germline ends. CDR3 region: CASSWRGGRTSYNEQFF. CDR3 nucleotide sequence: TGTGCCAGCAGTTGGAGAGGTGGGCGGACCTCCTACAATGAGCAGTTCTTC.

This clonotype has at least ten counts. The chain uses TRBV24-1 and TRBJ2-7; D uncertain. Per the germline V gene, CDR1 is KGHDR and CDR2 is SFDVKD. With 4 bases removed from V and 7 bases from J, the gap between germline ends came to 13 bases. This CDR3 spans 13 amino acids. The CDR3 DNA reads as TGTGCCACCAGTGAGGATCTTCTGGGGGAGCAGTACTTC. Amino acids: CATSEDLLGEQYF.

This clonotype was recorded many times. V and J are TRBV5-5 and TRBJ1-2; weak D call: TRBD1 (6 bases). Trimming took 1 base from V and 0 from J, leaving 7 bases between them. The CDR3 is made up of 14 amino acids. Germline CDR1 and CDR2: SGHKS and YYEKEE (reference sequence). The DNA for the CDR3 is TGTGCCAGCAGCTTGACAGGGTCTAACTATGGCTACACCTTC. This encodes CASSLTGSNYGYTF.

Points on this clonotype: This may be a read error: a much more frequent sequence differs by one nucleotide. The chain combines TRBV19 with TRBJ2-1; D is undetermined. CDR1 and CDR2 (germline): LNHDA, SQIVND (reference sequence). V was cut by 5 bases and J by 10 bases, with 21 bases left in between. This CDR3 contains 15 residues. The CDR3, as DNA: TGTGCCAGTAGTCCTACGGACGGGCGGATGAGCGAGCAGTTCTTC. Protein: CASSPTDGRMSEQFF.